The 18 T cell receptor beta chains below all came from one sample that was sequenced in a study of T cell changes during pregnancy in multiple sclerosis. Here immunoSEQ multiplex PCR was the method, and the copy in TCRdb shows in-frame clones only, minus some. Of about 92,000 clones in the sample, around 94% were seen once. This sample comprised peripheral blood, obtained in the first trimester of pregnancy. The receptor set was obtained from a female donor with multiple sclerosis, enrolled in a pregnancy study.

The chain uses TRBV7-2 and TRBJ2-7; D is possibly TRBD1 (6 bases). Deletions cut 5 bases from V and 4 bases from J, with 15 bases between. The CDR3 totals 14 residues. The germline V gene has CDR1 SGHTA and CDR2 FQGNSA. In DNA form, the CDR3 reads TGTGCCAGCAGCAAGGGACCAGGGGTTTACGAGCAGTACTTC. This translates into CASSKGPGVYEQYF.

This sequence joins TRBV6-5 and TRBJ2-7; TRBD1 agrees at 7 bases. The CDR3 runs to 14 residues. The V and J ends lost 0 bases and 3 bases, in that order; junction bases with no gene match: 2. Germline V gives CDR1 MNHEY, CDR2 SVGAGI. CDR3 nucleotide sequence: TGTGCCAGCAGTTACTCGACAGGGCACTACGAGCAGTACTTC. Its translation is CASSYSTGHYEQYF.

The V and J genes are TRBV5-6 and TRBJ2-1; 10 bases align to TRBD1. V trimming: 4 bases; J trimming: 9 bases; junction bases outside the gene matches: 13. There are 16 residues in the CDR3. The germline V gene has CDR1 SGHDT and CDR2 YYEEEE. The DNA for the CDR3 is TGTGCCAGCAGCCCCCAAACCGGGACAGGGGTGGGTGAGCAGTTCTTC. Protein product: CASSPQTGTGVGEQFF.

The rearrangement uses TRBV5-1 and TRBJ2-1; possible D gene TRBD2, 5 bases. The CDR3 is made up of 13 amino acids. V was clipped by 4 bases and J by 8 bases, with 13 bases between them. Per the germline V gene, CDR1 is SGHRS and CDR2 is YFSETQ. The CDR3 here is CASSRGRWHEQFF. The CDR3 DNA sequence: TGCGCCAGCAGCCGGGGAAGGTGGCATGAGCAGTTCTTC.

The gene calls are TRBV14 and TRBJ2-6; TRBD1 might be the D (5 bases). V lost 4 bases and J 0 bases, leaving 7 bases between the germline ends. The CDR3 extends over 15 amino acids. In germline, CDR1 is SGHDN, CDR2 FVKESK. CDR3 sequence (DNA): TGTGCCAGCAGCCGACAGACCTCTGGGGCCAACGTCCTGACTTTC. It yields the protein CASSRQTSGANVLTF.

This sequence joins TRBV4-2 and TRBJ2-5; 9 positions match TRBD1. After removal of 3 bases from V and 5 bases from J, the junction contained 10 bases not matched to a gene. CDR3 length: 16 amino acids. The germline V gene has CDR1 LGHNA and CDR2 YNFKEQ. The CDR3 region is CASSQAGTGNLETQYF. As DNA, the CDR3 is TGTGCCAGCAGCCAGGCCGGGACAGGGAATTTGGAGACCCAGTACTTC.

The chain couples TRBV25-1 to TRBJ2-5, with 8 bases aligning to TRBD1. The DNA end is a closer match to TRBJ2-7, so the J assignment may be wrong. The length of the CDR3 is 15 residues. From germline, CDR1 is MGHDK and CDR2 SYGVNS. CDR3 protein: CASSASATGALEQYF. The CDR3 coding sequence is TGTGCCAGCAGCGCATCAGCGACAGGGGCTCTCGAGCAGTACTTC.

This chain links TRBV2 with TRBJ2-7; 11 nucleotides align to TRBD2. CDR3 size: 15 residues. The V segment lost 7 bases and the J segment 2 bases; nucleotides outside the gene matches: 7. CDR1 and CDR2 from the germline V gene are SNHLY and FYNNEI. CDR3 loop: CASNGLAGFPYEQYF. CDR3 DNA: TGTGCCAGCAACGGACTAGCGGGTTTCCCCTACGAGCAGTACTTC.

V usage is TRBV11-3 and J usage is TRBJ2-1; 9 bases are a match to TRBD1. Losses at the gene ends were 5 bases for V and 7 bases for J; bases not matched to a gene: 6. CDR1 is SGHNT and CDR2 is YENEEA in the germline V gene. CDR3 length: 14 residues. DNA for the CDR3: TGTGCCAGCAGCCCGGGACAGGGTTATAATGAGCAGTTCTTC. The encoded protein is CASSPGQGYNEQFF.

The chain recombines TRBV9 with TRBJ2-5, with D unresolved. CDR1 and CDR2 (germline): SGDLS, YYNGEE. The CDR3 covers 15 residues. V was pared by 0 bases and J by 4 bases, with 13 bases between. In DNA form, the CDR3 reads TGTGCCAGCAGCGTAGGCCGCGGTGTGGGAGAGACCCAGTACTTC. Translation gives CASSVGRGVGETQYF.

Only one count was recorded for this clone. J is TRBJ2-4 and V is TRBV9; TRBD1 might be the D (5 bases). Germline-derived CDR1 and CDR2 are SGDLS and YYNGEE. Trimming cost V 0 bases and J 1 base, with 17 bases left between them. The CDR3 length is 18 residues. This chain's CDR3 is CASSVDPPGSGAKNIQYF. DNA for the CDR3: TGTGCCAGCAGCGTAGACCCCCCAGGGTCAGGGGCCAAAAACATTCAGTACTTC.

This chain joins TRBV11-2 and TRBJ1-2; 8 positions agree with TRBD1. Germline CDR1 and CDR2: SGHAT and FQNNGV. The trim removed 1 base at V and 6 bases at J, leaving 13 bases unmatched. This CDR3 has 17 residues. CDR3 amino acids: CASSLVLYRGYWNGYTF. CDR3 sequence (DNA): TGTGCCAGCAGCTTAGTCTTGTACAGGGGGTATTGGAATGGCTACACCTTC.

The rearrangement joins TRBV2 to TRBJ2-7; 9 nucleotides agree with TRBD1. V gave up 6 bases and J gave up 4 bases; unmatched junction bases: 10. Germline loops: CDR1 SNHLY, CDR2 FYNNEI. The CDR3 is 15 residues long. The CDR3 DNA follows: TGTGCCAGCAGAGAAACAGGGGGCATGGGGTACGAGCAGTACTTC. Amino acids: CASRETGGMGYEQYF.

The chain recombines TRBV9 with TRBJ2-7; D is uncertain. Germline-derived CDR1 and CDR2 are SGDLS and YYNGEE. This CDR3 has 15 amino acids. Trimming cost V 0 bases and J 1 base, with 11 bases left between them. In DNA form, the CDR3 reads TGTGCCAGCAGCGTAGACCCGAGTTTGTCCTACGAGCAGTACTTC. Protein product: CASSVDPSLSYEQYF.

The gene calls are TRBV29-1 and TRBJ2-5; TRBD2 matches at 8 bases. Germline assignment: CDR1 SQVTM and CDR2 ANQGSEA. CDR3 length equals 14 residues. V shed 5 bases, J shed 5 bases, and the junction held 10 bases outside the gene matches. This CDR3 reads CSVQRLATGETQYF. DNA of the CDR3: TGCAGCGTTCAGCGACTAGCGACCGGGGAGACCCAGTACTTC.

The J gene is TRBJ2-1, the V gene TRBV9, with D unclear. Deletions cut 0 bases from V and 7 bases from J, with 11 bases between. This CDR3 has 14 amino acids. CDR1 and CDR2 (germline): SGDLS, YYNGEE. CDR3 sequence: CASSVENIQNEQFF. CDR3 nucleotide sequence: TGTGCCAGCAGCGTAGAAAACATACAAAATGAGCAGTTCTTC.

The chain couples TRBV7-2 to TRBJ2-7; maybe TRBD1 (7 bases). This CDR3 is 16 amino acids long. V was cut by 6 bases and J by 3 bases, with 21 bases left in between. Germline assignment: CDR1 SGHTA and CDR2 FQGNSA. CDR3 nucleotides: TGTGCCAGCAGTAAACCTAGGGGGCGGGGTAACTACGAGCAGTACTTC. This gives the protein CASSKPRGRGNYEQYF.

The rearrangement joins TRBV7-8 to TRBJ1-1; D may be TRBD1 (6 bases). Trimming left V 5 bases short and J 4 bases short, with 14 bases between. The length of the CDR3 is 14 residues. Germline V gene lookup returns CDR1 SGHVS and CDR2 FQNEAQ. Here the CDR3 reads CASSGGRGATEAFF. The DNA for the CDR3 is TGTGCCAGCAGCGGGGGTCGGGGGGCCACTGAAGCTTTCTTT. The whole variable domain, filled in from reference TRBV7-8 and TRBJ1-1, reads GAGVSQSPRYKVAKRGQDVALRCDPISGHVSLFWYQQALGQGPEFLTYFQNEAQLDKSGLPSDRFFAERPEGSVSTLKIQRTQQEDSAVYLCASSGGRGATEAFFGQGTRLTVV.